These T cell receptor beta chains were read from a single sample in a study of blood T cells in healthy people across ages. TCRdb re-called the 5' RACE reads through MiXCR, storing one row per CDR3 protein. Altogether 1.5 million to 1.9 million distinct CDR3 sequences are present, roughly 43% being singletons, with the ten largest covering approximately 4.1%. The specimen was blood. The receptors originated from a woman aged 18-35 years in good health. Each CDR3 is given with its conserved first and last residue. The order of the fields is clone size, J gene, V gene, D gene, CDR3 protein, CDR3 DNA. A D gene is named only where the DNA matches it firmly. Rows may omit the clone size; those that give it use once, few, many or a size class.

.	TRBJ2-5	TRBV5-1	.	CASSLGWDSSEQYF	TGCGCCAGCAGCTTGGGCTGGGACTCCTCGGAGCAGTACTTC
.	TRBJ2-3	TRBV2	.	CASSGRFTDTQYF	TGTGCCAGCAGTGGACGCTTCACAGATACGCAGTATTTT
.	TRBJ2-5	TRBV6-5	.	CASTTPGTEETQYF	TGTGCCAGCACCACCCCCGGCACCGAAGAGACCCAGTACTTC
few	TRBJ2-4	TRBV3-1	.	CASSTRGAKNIQYF	TGTGCCAGCAGCACGCGTGGGGCCAAAAACATTCAGTACTTC
.	TRBJ2-7	TRBV29-1	.	CSVEEPGNSYEQYF	TGCAGCGTTGAAGAGCCGGGCAACTCCTACGAGCAGTACTTC
.	TRBJ1-2	TRBV12-3/TRBV12-4	TRBD1	CASSLWDRNYGYTF	TGTGCCAGCAGTTTATGGGACAGGAACTATGGCTACACCTTC
.	TRBJ2-1	TRBV3-1	.	CASSHSVHEQFF	TGTGCCAGCAGCCACTCAGTCCATGAGCAGTTCTTC
few	TRBJ2-7	TRBV7-9	.	CASSGREDRSYEQYF	TGTGCCAGCAGCGGGAGGGAGGACAGGTCCTACGAGCAGTACTTC
once	TRBJ2-3	TRBV10-3	TRBD2	CAITRSGNTDTQYF	TGTGCCATCACCCGAAGCGGGAACACAGATACGCAGTATTTT
.	TRBJ1-1	TRBV10-3	TRBD1	CAISEWRPDRAPEAFF	TGTGCCATCAGTGAGTGGCGGCCGGACAGGGCCCCAGAAGCTTTCTTT
.	TRBJ2-7	TRBV4-3	.	CASSHDPGQVYEQYF	TGCGCCAGCAGCCACGATCCGGGACAAGTCTACGAGCAGTACTTC
.	TRBJ1-2	TRBV12-3/TRBV12-4	TRBD1	CASSRSQGGVNYGYTF	TGTGCCAGCAGTCGTTCCCAGGGGGGGGTTAACTATGGCTACACCTTC
few	TRBJ2-1	TRBV20-1	.	CSAGGLTYNEQFF	TGCAGTGCCGGAGGACTGACTTACAATGAGCAGTTCTTC
once	TRBJ2-7	TRBV12-3/TRBV12-4	.	CASSSTAYNEQYF	TGTGCCAGCAGTTCTACAGCCTACAATGAGCAGTACTTC
.	TRBJ1-4	TRBV7-9	.	CASSLMEEKLFF	TGTGCCAGCAGCTTAATGGAGGAAAAACTGTTTTTT
.	TRBJ1-2	TRBV15	.	CATSRNPVQGVNTF	TGTGCCACCAGCAGAAACCCCGTTCAGGGCGTGAACACCTTC
.	TRBJ2-3	TRBV7-2	TRBD2	CASSSGTSGRPPTDTQYF	TGTGCCAGCAGCTCCGGGACTAGCGGGAGACCTCCCACAGATACGCAGTATTTT
few	TRBJ1-2	TRBV5-1	TRBD1	CASSTWTGGSLYGYTF	TGCGCCAGCAGCACGTGGACAGGGGGCTCTCTCTATGGCTACACCTTC
few	TRBJ2-1	TRBV5-6	TRBD2	CASSFTTGLAGGSSSYNEQFF	TGTGCCAGCAGCTTTACGACGGGTCTAGCGGGGGGATCGAGCTCCTACAATGAGCAGTTCTTC
.	TRBJ2-7	TRBV7-9	.	CASSLSAGSYSYEQYF	TGTGCCAGCAGCTTGAGTGCAGGGTCATACTCCTACGAGCAGTACTTC
many	TRBJ2-1	TRBV5-1	.	CASSPLYRNEQFF	TGCGCCAGCAGTCCCCTCTATCGCAATGAGCAGTTCTTC
few	TRBJ2-7	TRBV20-1	.	CSARDPASAEQYF	TGCAGTGCTAGAGATCCGGCTAGCGCTGAGCAGTACTTC
.	TRBJ2-7	TRBV20-1	TRBD2	CSARDLGTSGRTEQYF	TGCAGTGCTAGAGATTTGGGGACTAGCGGGAGGACCGAGCAGTACTTC
.	TRBJ2-5	TRBV12-3/TRBV12-4	.	CASSSLTGARETQYF	TGTGCCAGCAGTTCGCTAACTGGGGCGCGGGAGACCCAGTACTTC
.	TRBJ2-5	TRBV29-1	TRBD2	CSVEVLAANEQYF	TGCAGCGTTGAAGTACTAGCGGCAAATGAGCAGTACTTC
few	TRBJ2-3	TRBV30	TRBD1	CAWRPRDRGRADTQYF	TGTGCCTGGAGGCCGCGGGACAGGGGGCGCGCAGATACGCAGTATTTT
.	TRBJ1-6	TRBV28	.	CASSFMVRGQNSPLHF	TGTGCCAGCAGTTTCATGGTTCGGGGGCAGAATTCACCCCTCCACTTT